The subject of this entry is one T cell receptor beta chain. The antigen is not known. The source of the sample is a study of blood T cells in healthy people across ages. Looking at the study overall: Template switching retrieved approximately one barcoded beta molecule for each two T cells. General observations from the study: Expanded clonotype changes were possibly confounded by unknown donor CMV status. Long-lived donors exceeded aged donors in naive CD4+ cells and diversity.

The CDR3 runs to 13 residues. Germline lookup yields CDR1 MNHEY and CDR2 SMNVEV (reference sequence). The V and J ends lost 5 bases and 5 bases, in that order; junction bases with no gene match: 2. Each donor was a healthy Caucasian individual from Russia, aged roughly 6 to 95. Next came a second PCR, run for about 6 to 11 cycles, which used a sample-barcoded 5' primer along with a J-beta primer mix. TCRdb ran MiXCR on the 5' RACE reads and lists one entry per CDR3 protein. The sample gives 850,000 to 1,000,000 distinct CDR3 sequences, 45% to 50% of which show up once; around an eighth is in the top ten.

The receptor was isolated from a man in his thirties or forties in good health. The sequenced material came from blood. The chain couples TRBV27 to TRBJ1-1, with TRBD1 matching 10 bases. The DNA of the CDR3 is TGTGCCAGCAGTGACAGGGGGCTTACTGAAGCTTTCTTT. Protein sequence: CASSDRGLTEAFF.